Below, one TCR beta chain is given with its context. The antigen remains undetermined. This specimen belongs to a study of CD8 T cells in ankylosing spondylitis. Study outcomes and limitations: Disease-linked clones were CD8+ and relatively rare in peripheral blood. Disease-linked clones reportedly showed significant enrichment in matched ankylosing spondylitis synovial fluid. Characteristic, it appeared, of ankylosing spondylitis blood was a TCR beta motif of fewer than 10 highly homologous variants. Existing reports had already noted some motif variants in reactive arthritis synovial fluid and blood.

In making TCR beta libraries, quantitative 5'-RACE with molecular barcodes was used. A single record per CDR3 protein comes from TCRdb applying MiXCR to the 5' RACE reads. The data contain 450,000 or so distinct CDR3 sequences, roughly 26% of them seen just once; the ten biggest clones take up roughly 0.8%. Germline assignment: CDR1 SGHAT and CDR2 FQNNGV. Trimming shortened V by 5 bases and J by 0 bases, and 16 bases separated the two germline ends. The CDR3 runs 16 residues. The receptor was derived from a male donor with ankylosing spondylitis. The chain employs TRBV11-2 and TRBJ1-2; no definite D call. The specimen was blood, either unsorted or a sorted T cell fraction (not recorded which). The chain's CDR3 is CASSLRLGPSNYGYTF. For the CDR3, the DNA is TGTGCCAGCAGCCTGAGGCTTGGACCTTCTAACTATGGCTACACCTTC.